Described below is a single TCR beta chain sequence and its context. The CDR3 runs to 15 residues. V shed 5 bases and J shed 1 base, with 13 bases lying between them. In germline, CDR1 is SEHNR, CDR2 FQNEAQ (reference sequence). This entry is derived from a study of blood T cell repertoires in COVID-19. In the study's own analysis: For nucleated cells, counts were estimated from reference gene primer amplification. Repertoires were generated with immunoSEQ multiplex PCR, while TCRdb's copy carries only in-frame clones and drops some. The D gene and trimming were derived from the DNA, and the V and J assignments and clone size from that table. The sample carries a few hundred thousand clones, more than 70% recorded once.

The chain recombines TRBV7-9 with TRBJ2-3, with D perhaps matching TRBD1 (6 bases). The TCR sequence derives from a woman aged 30 to 39 who had been exposed to COVID-19. Specimen: PBMCs or T cells enriched from blood (not recorded which). In DNA form, the CDR3 reads TGTGCCAGCAGCCAGATTGGACAGCGCACAGATACGCAGTATTTT. Protein product: CASSQIGQRTDTQYF.